Below, 32 T cell receptor beta chains from the same sample are listed, as sequenced in a study of T cells in localized non-small cell lung cancer. Sequencing used immunoSEQ multiplex PCR; TCRdb keeps in-frame clones, though not all of them. The sample carries tens of thousands of clones, approximately 94% recorded once. This specimen was peripheral blood, taken before any cancer treatment. The origin of the receptors is a woman aged 35 to 69 with stage I lung adenocarcinoma.

This chain connects TRBV11-2 to TRBJ2-7; D is possibly TRBD1 (5 bases). There are 15 residues in the CDR3. The V gene lost 6 bases and the J gene lost 2 bases, with 17 bases spanning the gap. Germline V gives CDR1 SGHAT, CDR2 FQNNGV. The CDR3, as DNA: TGTGCCAGCAGTCAGGGCCGTAGAATGACCTACGAGCAGTACTTC. This encodes CASSQGRRMTYEQYF.

The J gene is TRBJ1-5, the V gene TRBV6-6, with D perhaps TRBD1 (5 bases). V dropped 0 bases and J dropped 7 bases, with 16 bases sitting between them. Germline-derived CDR1 and CDR2 are MNHNY and SVGAGI (reference sequence). The CDR3 loop spans 16 amino acids. The CDR3 here is CASSYSHGRVGQPQHF. In DNA form, the CDR3 reads TGTGCCAGCAGTTACTCGCACGGCAGGGTTGGGCAGCCCCAGCATTTT.

This clone was detected only a few times. CDR3 DNA: TGTGCCAGCATTTCGACAGGGACTAAAGCTTTCTTT. Encoded protein: CASISTGTKAFF. The chain recombines TRBV2 with TRBJ1-1, with 7 nucleotides matching TRBD1. CDR3 size: 12 residues. CDR1 and CDR2 from the germline V gene are SNHLY and FYNNEI. The junction had 8 bases not matched to a gene; V was cut back by 7 bases and J by 9 bases.

V gene TRBV4-2 combines with J gene TRBJ2-5; TRBD2 agrees at 11 bases. Looked up from germline, CDR1 is LGHNA and CDR2 is YNFKEQ. The CDR3 length is 15 residues. V was clipped by 2 bases and J by 5 bases; unmatched bases: 4. Here the CDR3 reads CASSQSPSGRETQYF. The CDR3 DNA reads as TGTGCCAGCAGCCAAAGCCCTAGCGGGAGGGAGACCCAGTACTTC.

The chain couples TRBV5-1 to TRBJ1-5; 10 nucleotides agree with TRBD1. With V trimmed by 4 bases and J by 7 bases, 5 bases remained unmatched. The CDR3 is made up of 14 amino acids. The V gene's germline CDR1 is SGHRS and CDR2 YFSETQ. This CDR3 reads CASSLTGGGQPQHF. CDR3 DNA: TGCGCCAGCAGCCTGACAGGGGGCGGGCAGCCCCAGCATTTT.

The rearrangement uses TRBV11-3 and TRBJ2-3; TRBD1 or TRBD2 may be the D gene (6 bases each). The CDR3 runs to 18 residues. Trimming removed 2 bases at V and 4 bases at J, with 22 bases between. CDR1 SGHNT and CDR2 YENEEA come from the germline V gene. CDR3 sequence: CASSLSPGGPKNPDTQYF. The CDR3 region has the DNA TGTGCCAGCAGCTTATCACCTGGGGGGCCGAAAAACCCAGATACGCAGTATTTT.

This rearrangement joins TRBV7-2 to TRBJ2-3; 10 nucleotides align to TRBD2. The germline V gene encodes CDR1 SGHTA and CDR2 FQGNSA. CDR3 length equals 14 residues. Trimming at V came to 4 bases and at J to 8 bases, leaving 6 bases not matched to a gene. The CDR3 loop is CASSSYSGRSTQYF. The CDR3 DNA reads as TGTGCCAGCAGCTCTTATAGCGGGAGGTCTACGCAGTATTTT. The full variable domain, completed using reference TRBV7-2 and TRBJ2-3, is GAGVSQSPSNKVTEKGKDVELRCDPISGHTALYWYRQSLGQGLEFLIYFQGNSAPDKSGLPSDRFSAERTGGSVSTLTIQRTQQEDSAVYLCASSSYSGRSTQYFGPGTRLTVL.

This chain joins TRBV5-8 and TRBJ1-6; D gene unclear. The V and J ends lost 0 bases and 10 bases respectively, with 14 bases between them. The germline CDR1 and CDR2 sequences are SGHTS and YDEGEE. The CDR3 sequence is 15 residues long. CDR3 sequence: CASSLVRGGGSPLHF. The CDR3, as DNA: TGTGCCAGCAGCTTGGTGCGGGGAGGAGGGTCACCCCTCCACTTT.

The chain combines TRBV6-6 with TRBJ2-2; D is perhaps TRBD2 (5 bases). Germline V gives CDR1 MNHNY, CDR2 SVGAGI (reference sequence). Trimming shortened V by 5 bases and J by 6 bases, and 10 bases separated the two germline ends. The CDR3 is 13 amino acids. The CDR3 here is CASSIGEPGELFF. In DNA form, the CDR3 reads TGTGCCAGCAGTATCGGGGAGCCCGGGGAGCTGTTTTTT.

The chain is built from TRBV9 and TRBJ2-7; maybe TRBD2 (5 bases). The CDR3 is 15 residues long. Germline CDR1 and CDR2: SGDLS and YYNGEE. Trimming cost V 0 bases and J 2 bases, with 12 bases left between them. The CDR3 nucleotides are TGTGCCAGCAGCGTAGACGCGGGCCCTACCTACGAGCAGTACTTC. Translated, it gives CASSVDAGPTYEQYF.

The chain has TRBV5-1 and TRBJ2-1; TRBD2 agrees at 9 bases. CDR1 and CDR2 (germline): SGHRS, YFSETQ. CDR3 size: 16 residues. J gave up 5 bases and V 0 bases, and 6 bases lay outside the gene matches. CDR3 DNA sequence: TGCGCCAGCAGCTTGGCGTCCGGGACTAGCAACAATGAGCAGTTCTTC. This gives the protein CASSLASGTSNNEQFF.

The chain recombines TRBV21-1 with TRBJ1-5. TRBV21-1 is shown as a pseudogene. The CDR3 totals 17 residues. CDR3 nucleotides: TGTGCCAGCAGCCTACTAACAGGGACTTATAGCAATCAGCCCCAGCATTTT. It encodes CASSLLTGTYSNQPQHF.

The chain carries TRBV6-5 and TRBJ1-6; D is unresolved. V shed 6 bases and J shed 0 bases, with 9 bases lying between them. Looked up from germline, CDR1 is MNHEY and CDR2 is SVGAGI. CDR3 length equals 15 residues. The DNA for the CDR3 is TGTGCCAGCAGCCGAGGGAGCTCCTATAATTCACCCCTCCACTTT. This sequence encodes CASSRGSSYNSPLHF.

This chain joins TRBV6-1 and TRBJ2-1; a possible D gene is TRBD2 (6 bases). The CDR3 spans 16 residues. Trimming removed 5 bases at V and 0 bases at J, with 14 bases between. From germline, CDR1 is MNHNS and CDR2 SASEGT. The CDR3 here is CASSKGGSGSYNEQFF. The CDR3 nucleotides are TGTGCCAGCAGTAAAGGAGGGTCCGGCTCCTACAATGAGCAGTTCTTC.

This chain connects TRBV29-1 to TRBJ2-1; possibly TRBD2 for D (6 bases). Germline V gene data show CDR1 as SQVTM and CDR2 as ANQGSEA. This CDR3 spans 12 amino acids. Trimming pared 4 bases from V and 5 bases from J, leaving 9 bases between. The CDR3 protein is CSVARTNNEQFF. DNA of the CDR3: TGCAGCGTTGCCCGGACTAACAATGAGCAGTTCTTC.

Regarding this clone: The junction does not match germline at one end; this may be a read error. The gene calls are TRBV6-5 and TRBJ2-3; D gene unclear. Germline V gives CDR1 MNHEY, CDR2 SVGAGI. CDR3 length: 15 residues. CDR3 sequence reads: CASSHSIQSTDTQYF. The CDR3, as DNA: TGTGCCAGCAGTCACTCTATTCAGAGCACAGATACGCAGTATTTT.

This clone was found a few times. The rearrangement uses TRBV6-6 and TRBJ1-6; 7 bases fit TRBD1. V was clipped by 2 bases and J by 9 bases; unmatched bases: 4. The germline V gene has CDR1 MNHNY and CDR2 SVGAGI (reference sequence). CDR3 length: 14 amino acids. The CDR3 reads CASSYDRVGSPLHF. The CDR3 nucleotides read TGTGCCAGCAGTTACGACAGGGTTGGTTCACCCCTCCACTTT.

The genes are TRBV7-2 and TRBJ2-7, with D uncertain. Deletions cut 5 bases from V and 0 bases from J, with 5 bases between. Germline CDR1 is SGHTA and CDR2 is FQGNSA. The CDR3 extends over 12 amino acids. In nucleotides, the CDR3 is TGTGCCAGCAGCCGGACCTCCTACGAGCAGTACTTC. Translation gives CASSRTSYEQYF.

The chain has TRBV7-9 and TRBJ1-2, with D unresolved. The CDR3 length is 14 residues. V shed 2 bases and J shed 6 bases, with 13 bases lying between them. Germline loops: CDR1 SEHNR, CDR2 FQNEAQ (reference sequence). CDR3 sequence (DNA): TGTGCCAGCAGCTTATACGGGGATTCCAATGGCTACACCTTC. This encodes CASSLYGDSNGYTF. Complete variable domain (other parts from reference TRBV7-9 and TRBJ1-2): DTGVSQNPRHKITKRGQNVTFRCDPISEHNRLYWYRQTLGQGPEFLTYFQNEAQLEKSRLLSDRFSAERPKGSFSTLEIQRTEQGDSAMYLCASSLYGDSNGYTFGSGTRLTVV.

CDR3 in DNA: TGTGCCAGCAGCTTAGTGGACAGCTCTGGAAACACCATATATTTT. This translates into CASSLVDSSGNTIYF. V and J are TRBV11-2 and TRBJ1-3; possible D gene TRBD1, 6 bases. Germline CDR1 SGHAT, CDR2 FQNNGV. Deletions cut 1 base from V and 0 bases from J, with 7 bases between. The CDR3 extends over 15 amino acids. The variable domain in full, with the rest retrieved from reference TRBV11-2 and TRBJ1-3, is EAGVAQSPRYKIIEKRQSVAFWCNPISGHATLYWYQQILGQGPKLLIQFQNNGVVDDSQLPKDRFSAERLKGVDSTLKIQPAKLEDSAVYLCASSLVDSSGNTIYFGEGSWLTVV.

V usage is TRBV5-1 and J usage is TRBJ1-4, with no clear D. V lost 0 bases, J lost 5 bases, and 11 bases lay in between. Germline V CDR1 and CDR2: SGHRS, YFSETQ. This CDR3 is built from 15 residues. Here the CDR3 DNA reads TGCGCCAGCAGCTTGGTGGGGTTAGGGAATGAAAAACTGTTTTTT. It translates to CASSLVGLGNEKLFF.

This chain connects TRBV11-2 to TRBJ1-5, with D perhaps TRBD1 (6 bases). CDR1 and CDR2 from the germline V gene are SGHAT and FQNNGV. V was pared by 8 bases and J by 2 bases, with 10 bases between. The CDR3 contains 13 residues. CDR3 in DNA: TGTGCCAGCTCACAGGGTGGCAATCAGCCCCAGCATTTT. This sequence encodes CASSQGGNQPQHF.

This chain connects TRBV4-3 to TRBJ2-7, with 7 bases fitting TRBD1. The CDR3 totals 14 residues. CDR1 is LGHNA and CDR2 is YSLEER in the germline V gene. V dropped 4 bases and J dropped 2; count of bases not matched to a gene: 5. The CDR3 sequence: CASSPGDSPYEQYF. CDR3 sequence (DNA): TGCGCCAGCAGCCCCGGGGACAGCCCCTACGAGCAGTACTTC.

The V gene is TRBV19, the J gene TRBJ1-2; D not resolved. CDR3 size: 13 residues. Trimming pared 6 bases from V and 4 bases from J, leaving 12 bases between. The V gene's germline CDR1 is LNHDA and CDR2 SQIVND (reference sequence). CDR3 nucleotides: TGTGCCAGTAGGCTCCCCGGAGGCTATGGCTACACCTTC. Its translation: CASRLPGGYGYTF. The full variable domain, in which reference TRBV19 and TRBJ1-2 provide the parts outside the CDR3, is DGGITQSPKYLFRKEGQNVTLSCEQNLNHDAMYWYRQDPGQGLRLIYYSQIVNDFQKGDIAEGYSVSREKKESFPLTVTSAQKNPTAFYLCASRLPGGYGYTFGSGTRLTVV.

This chain uses TRBV5-1 with TRBJ2-7; tentatively, D is TRBD1 (5 bases). Trimming pared 1 base from V and 2 bases from J, leaving 7 bases between. Per the germline V gene, CDR1 is SGHRS and CDR2 is YFSETQ. There are 13 residues in the CDR3. CDR3 sequence (DNA): TGCGCCAGCAGCTTGAGGGGTCCCTACGAGCAGTACTTC. Its protein product is CASSLRGPYEQYF.

The chain couples TRBV4-3 to TRBJ2-3, with no clear D. The V and J ends lost 6 bases and 1 base respectively, with 5 bases between them. In germline, CDR1 is LGHNA, CDR2 YSLEER. This CDR3 comprises 12 residues. The CDR3 DNA is TGCGCCAGCAGACCCTGCACAGATACGCAGTATTTT. This translates into CASRPCTDTQYF.

The chain couples TRBV7-9 to TRBJ1-5; TRBD1 matches 10 bases. Germline V CDR1 and CDR2: SEHNR, FQNEAQ (reference sequence). J was trimmed by 4 bases and V by 5 bases; bases with no gene match: 2. The CDR3 is 14 residues long. CDR3 nucleotides: TGTGCCAGCAGCCCGGACAGGGGGAATCAGCCCCAGCATTTT. As protein: CASSPDRGNQPQHF. The full variable domain, its missing parts supplied by reference TRBV7-9 and TRBJ1-5, is DTGVSQNPRHKITKRGQNVTFRCDPISEHNRLYWYRQTLGQGPEFLTYFQNEAQLEKSRLLSDRFSAERPKGSFSTLEIQRTEQGDSAMYLCASSPDRGNQPQHFGDGTRLSIL.

V and J are TRBV18 and TRBJ1-2, with D possibly TRBD1 on 5 matching bases. Trimming shortened V by 2 bases and J by 0 bases, and 7 bases separated the two germline ends. This CDR3 spans 14 amino acids. CDR1 and CDR2 (germline): KGHSH, LQKENI. The CDR3 DNA reads as TGTGCCAGCTCACCAGGGGGAACTAACTATGGCTACACCTTC. The encoded protein is CASSPGGTNYGYTF.

The chain joins TRBV4-1 to TRBJ2-5, with a weak D call TRBD2 (5 bases). V was shortened by 2 bases and J by 2 bases, with 12 bases between the two germline ends. CDR1 and CDR2 (germline): MGHRA, YSYEKL. The CDR3 runs to 15 residues. The CDR3 reads CASSQQLVLQETQYF. In DNA, the CDR3 is TGCGCCAGCAGCCAACAACTAGTGCTACAAGAGACCCAGTACTTC.

This clone was observed once. V usage is TRBV7-2 and J usage is TRBJ1-1; D uncertain. Germline values: CDR1 SGHTA, CDR2 FQGNSA. Deletions cut 5 bases from V and 1 base from J, with 8 bases between. The CDR3 sequence is 13 residues long. CDR3 residues: CASSLTKNTEAFF. The CDR3 nucleotides read TGTGCCAGCAGCCTCACAAAGAACACTGAAGCTTTCTTT. Full variable domain (outside the CDR3, taken from reference TRBV7-2 and TRBJ1-1): GAGVSQSPSNKVTEKGKDVELRCDPISGHTALYWYRQSLGQGLEFLIYFQGNSAPDKSGLPSDRFSAERTGGSVSTLTIQRTQQEDSAVYLCASSLTKNTEAFFGQGTRLTVV.

This sequence joins TRBV2 and TRBJ2-1; TRBD2 matches at 11 bases. There are 15 residues in the CDR3. Germline trimming cut 4 bases from V and 6 bases from J; bases unmatched to any gene: 5. The V gene's germline CDR1 is SNHLY and CDR2 FYNNEI. The CDR3 loop is CASSGFLAGGNEQFF. CDR3 nucleotides: TGTGCCAGCAGTGGGTTTCTAGCGGGGGGCAATGAGCAGTTCTTC.

The rearrangement links TRBV5-1 to TRBJ2-3; TRBD2 aligns across 12 bases. Germline CDR1 is SGHRS and CDR2 is YFSETQ. The CDR3 loop spans 14 amino acids. V was clipped by 3 bases and J by 5 bases; unmatched bases: 1. CDR3 coding DNA: TGCGCCAGCAGCTCGACTAGCGGGGGAGATACGCAGTATTTT. It encodes CASSSTSGGDTQYF.